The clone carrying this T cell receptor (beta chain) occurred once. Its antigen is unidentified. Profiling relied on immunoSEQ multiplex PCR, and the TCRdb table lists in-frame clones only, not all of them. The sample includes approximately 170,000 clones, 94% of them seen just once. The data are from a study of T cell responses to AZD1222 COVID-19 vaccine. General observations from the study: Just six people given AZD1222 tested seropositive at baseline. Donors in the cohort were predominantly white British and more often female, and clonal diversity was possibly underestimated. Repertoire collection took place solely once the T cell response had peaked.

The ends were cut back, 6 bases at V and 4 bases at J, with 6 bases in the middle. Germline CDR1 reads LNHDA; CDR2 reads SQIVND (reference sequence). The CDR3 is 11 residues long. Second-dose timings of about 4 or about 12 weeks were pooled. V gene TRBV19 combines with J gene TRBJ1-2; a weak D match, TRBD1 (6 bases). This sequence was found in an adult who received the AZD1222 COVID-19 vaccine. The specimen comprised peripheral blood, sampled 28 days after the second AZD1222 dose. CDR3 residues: CASRDSYGYTF. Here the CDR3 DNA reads TGTGCCAGTAGGGACAGCTATGGCTACACCTTC.